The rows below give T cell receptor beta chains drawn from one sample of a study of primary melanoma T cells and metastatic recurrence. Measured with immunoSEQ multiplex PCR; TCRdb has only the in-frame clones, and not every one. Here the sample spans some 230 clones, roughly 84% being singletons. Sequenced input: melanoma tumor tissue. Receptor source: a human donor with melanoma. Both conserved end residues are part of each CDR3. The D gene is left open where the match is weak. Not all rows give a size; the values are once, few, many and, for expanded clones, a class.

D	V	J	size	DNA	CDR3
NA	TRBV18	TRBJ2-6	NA	TGTGCCAGCTCACCGGACTCCCCGAGCCCCATCTCTGGGGCCAACGTCCTGACTTTC	CASSPDSPSPISGANVLTF
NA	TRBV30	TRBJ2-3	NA	TGTGCCTGGAATGAGAGGGGGAATACGCAGTATTTT	CAWNERGNTQYF
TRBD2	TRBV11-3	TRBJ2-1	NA	TGTGCCAGCAGCTTAACGGTGACAGCGGGGAATGAGCAGTTCTTC	CASSLTVTAGNEQFF
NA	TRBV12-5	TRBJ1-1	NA	TGTGCTAGTGGGATAGATGTGTACACTGAAGCTTTCTTT	CASGIDVYTEAFF
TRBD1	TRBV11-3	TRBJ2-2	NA	TGTGCCAGCAGCTCGACAGGGGTGTACGGGGAGCTGTTTTTT	CASSSTGVYGELFF
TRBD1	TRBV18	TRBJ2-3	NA	TGTGCCAGCTCTCCCGGGGGACAGGGAACAGATACGCAGTATTTT	CASSPGGQGTDTQYF
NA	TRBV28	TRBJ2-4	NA	TGTGCCAGCAGCCCTAGACAGAACATAGCCAAAAACATTCAGTACTTC	CASSPRQNIAKNIQYF
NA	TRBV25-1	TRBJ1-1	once	TGTGCCAGCAGTCGGGGGCCGGCTGAAGCTTTCTTT	CASSRGPAEAFF
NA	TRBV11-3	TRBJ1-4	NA	TGTGCCAGCAGCTTAGAGGCAGCAGCAACTAATGAAAAACTGTTTTTT	CASSLEAAATNEKLFF
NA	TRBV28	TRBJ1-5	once	TGTGCCAGCAGTTGGTCCCAGGACAATCAGCCCCAGCATTTT	CASSWSQDNQPQHF
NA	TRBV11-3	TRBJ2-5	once	TGTGCCAGCAGCTTAGGGTCCGCGGGAGAGACCCAGTACTTC	CASSLGSAGETQYF